This T cell receptor (beta chain) was identified in a study of blood T cell repertoires in COVID-19. Study background: COVID-19 samples from acute and convalescent phases originated in the United States, Italy and Spain. T cells, B-cell-depleted T cells, or PBMCs supplied cDNA or gDNA.

Original analysis: Reference gene primer amplification gave estimated nucleated cell counts. Using immunoSEQ multiplex PCR, the repertoire was profiled, and TCRdb retains in-frame clones only, with some absent. V and J calls and clone size are given by that table; D and trimming were obtained from the DNA. The repertoire includes fewer than 250,000 clones, under 90% of them detected once, and 2% to 3% sits in the top ten. The CDR3 extends over 13 amino acids. V lost 1 base, J lost 4 bases, and 6 bases lay in between. Germline-derived CDR1 and CDR2 are SGHNT and YYREEE (reference sequence). This sequence was found in a woman aged 40-49 years with active or convalescent COVID-19. Material: peripheral blood. The chain carries TRBV5-4 and TRBJ2-1; D uncertain. CDR3 loop: CASSLSIYNEQFF. For the CDR3, the DNA is TGTGCCAGCAGCTTGAGCATTTACAATGAGCAGTTCTTC.